This is a list of T cell receptor beta chains from one sample in a study of CD8 T cells in ankylosing spondylitis. MiXCR, applied by TCRdb to the 5' RACE reads, yields one record per CDR3 protein. This table has about 540,000 distinct CDR3 sequences, 10% to 15% appearing once. Sample: blood, either unsorted or a sorted T cell fraction (not recorded which). These TCRs come from a male donor with ankylosing spondylitis. Both conserved end residues are part of each CDR3. A D gene is named only where the DNA matches it firmly. Expanded clones get a size class; other rows say once, few or many, or leave the size out.

>TRBD1|many|TRBJ2-6|TRBV12-3/TRBV12-4|17
CASSLILGTGGANVLTF
TGTGCCAGCAGTTTGATATTAGGGACAGGTGGGGCCAACGTCCTGACTTTC
>TRBD2|-|TRBJ2-1|TRBV5-1|15
CASSPKGTSENEQFF
TGCGCCAGCAGCCCGAAAGGGACTAGCGAGAATGAGCAGTTCTTC
>-|few|TRBJ2-2|TRBV5-1|15
CASKVVGGDTGELFF
TGCGCCAGCAAGGTAGTCGGGGGAGACACCGGGGAGCTGTTTTTT
>TRBD2|-|TRBJ2-2|TRBV4-2|16
CASSPSTSGKTGELFF
TGTGCCAGCAGCCCCTCGACTAGCGGGAAAACCGGGGAGCTGTTTTTT
>TRBD2|-|TRBJ2-7|TRBV3-1|15
CASSQELAGPYEQYF
TGTGCCAGCAGCCAAGAGCTAGCGGGACCCTACGAGCAGTACTTC
>-|few|TRBJ1-3|TRBV24-1|11
CATSVGNTIYF
TGTGCCACCAGTGTTGGAAACACCATATATTTT
>-|-|TRBJ2-7|TRBV2|13
CASSRDTGNEQYF
TGTGCCAGCAGCCGCGACACGGGAAACGAGCAGTACTTC
>-|many|TRBJ2-7|TRBV3-1|12
CASSPGSYEQYF
TGTGCCAGCAGTCCGGGGTCCTACGAGCAGTACTTC
>-|many|TRBJ2-1|TRBV12-5|15
CASGFPGLDLGEQFF
TGTGCTAGTGGTTTTCCCGGACTTGACCTGGGGGAGCAGTTCTTC
>TRBD1|-|TRBJ1-5|TRBV3-1|15
CASSFGQGTNQPQHF
TGTGCCAGCAGCTTCGGACAGGGCACCAATCAGCCCCAGCATTTT
>-|-|TRBJ2-1|TRBV7-2|11
CASSQGPKQFF
TGTGCCAGCAGCCAAGGACCAAAACAGTTCTTC
>-|-|TRBJ2-1|TRBV5-1|14
CASSGVASYNEQFF
TGCGCCAGCAGCGGAGTAGCGTCGTACAATGAGCAGTTCTTC
>-|-|TRBJ1-2|TRBV24-1|13
CATSDRVVNGYTF
TGTGCCACCAGTGATCGGGTCGTGAATGGCTACACCTTC
>TRBD2|-|TRBJ2-3|TRBV19|17
CASSRSRAGVNTDTQYF
TGTGCCAGTAGTAGGTCTCGGGCGGGAGTTAACACAGATACGCAGTATTTT
>TRBD1|-|TRBJ1-1|TRBV12-3/TRBV12-4|13
CASNPPGQGAAFF
TGTGCCAGCAACCCTCCGGGACAGGGGGCCGCTTTCTTT
>TRBD1|-|TRBJ1-6|TRBV12-3/TRBV12-4|13
CASSGQGQSPLHF
TGTGCCAGCAGTGGACAGGGACAGTCACCCCTCCACTTT
>-|-|TRBJ2-2|TRBV20-1|15
CSASSTTAGTGELFF
TGCAGTGCTAGTAGTACAACCGCGGGCACCGGGGAGCTGTTTTTT
>TRBD1|-|TRBJ1-1|TRBV7-9|15
CASSSLAGGNTEAFF
TGTGCCAGCAGCTCACTTGCAGGGGGGAACACTGAAGCTTTCTTT
>TRBD1|few|TRBJ1-5|TRBV12-3/TRBV12-4|14
CASSPRQGVWAQHF
TGTGCCAGCAGTCCACGACAGGGGGTTTGGGCCCAGCATTTT
>-|-|TRBJ1-5|TRBV7-9|12
CASSNWDQPQHF
TGTGCCAGCAGCAACTGGGATCAGCCCCAGCATTTT
>-|many|TRBJ1-2|TRBV12-3/TRBV12-4|14
CASSSILNTHGYTF
TGTGCCAGCAGTTCCATCCTTAACACTCATGGCTACACCTTC
>-|few|TRBJ1-2|TRBV5-1|13
CASSGEANYGYTF
TGCGCCAGCAGCGGCGAGGCTAACTATGGCTACACCTTC
>-|-|TRBJ2-5|TRBV11-3|16
CASSPSRIGLSETQYF
TGTGCCAGCAGCCCGTCACGAATTGGGCTGAGTGAGACCCAGTACTTC
>-|-|TRBJ1-4|TRBV12-3/TRBV12-4|13
CASSPGEGEKLFF
TGTGCCAGCAGCCCCGGTGAGGGTGAAAAACTGTTTTTT
>-|-|TRBJ1-5|TRBV12-3/TRBV12-4|13
CASSLQPSQPQHF
TGTGCCAGCAGTTTACAGCCTTCTCAGCCCCAGCATTTT
>-|-|TRBJ1-5|TRBV7-9|12
CASSLASGPQHF
TGTGCCAGCAGCTTAGCCTCGGGGCCCCAGCATTTT
>TRBD1|-|TRBJ1-1|TRBV10-3|12
CASQGATTEAFF
TGTGCCTCCCAGGGGGCGACGACTGAAGCTTTCTTT
>TRBD2|few|TRBJ2-3|TRBV10-3|17
CAISELTSGSSTDTQYF
TGTGCCATCAGTGAGTTGACTAGCGGATCTAGCACAGATACGCAGTATTTT
>-|-|TRBJ2-7|TRBV20-1|13
CSARGWGRHEQYF
TGCAGTGCTAGAGGGTGGGGTCGTCACGAGCAGTACTTC
>-|-|TRBJ2-1|TRBV19|12
CASSSFFGEQFF
TGTGCCAGTAGTTCCTTTTTCGGTGAGCAGTTCTTC
>-|few|TRBJ2-2|TRBV3-1|14
CASSQRGSAGELFF
TGTGCCAGCAGCCAAAGAGGGAGCGCCGGGGAGCTGTTTTTT
>TRBD2|-|TRBJ2-1|TRBV7-9|16
CASSPTTSGGPNEQFF
TGTGCCAGCAGCCCAACCACTAGCGGGGGCCCCAATGAGCAGTTCTTC
>-|many|TRBJ2-2|TRBV12-3/TRBV12-4|14
CASSSGAGTGELFF
TGTGCCAGCAGTTCAGGGGCGGGTACCGGGGAGCTGTTTTTT
>TRBD2|many|TRBJ2-2|TRBV20-1|12
CSALPAGRELFF
TGCAGTGCATTACCAGCGGGAAGGGAGCTGTTTTTT
>-|-|TRBJ2-3|TRBV24-1|15
CATSDSERSTDTQYF
TGTGCCACCAGTGATTCAGAGCGGAGCACAGATACGCAGTATTTT
>-|few|TRBJ2-1|TRBV24-1|14
CATSETSVGNEQFF
TGTGCCACCAGTGAGACGAGTGTCGGGAATGAGCAGTTCTTC
>TRBD1|many|TRBJ2-3|TRBV20-1|15
CSARSVDRGPDTQYF
TGCAGTGCCCGCAGTGTGGACAGGGGACCAGATACGCAGTATTTT
>-|-|TRBJ1-4|TRBV5-1|15
CASSLWTGSNEKLFF
TGCGCCAGCAGCTTATGGACGGGTAGTAATGAAAAACTGTTTTTT
>-|few|TRBJ2-1|TRBV24-1|16
CATSAPAGLGYNEQFF
TGTGCCACCAGTGCCCCCGCAGGTCTTGGGTACAATGAGCAGTTCTTC
>-|few|TRBJ2-5|TRBV6-1|12
CASKTEEETQYF
TGTGCCAGCAAGACGGAGGAAGAGACCCAGTACTTC
>TRBD2|few|TRBJ2-3|TRBV19|15
CASSLSGINTDTQYF
TGTGCCAGTAGTCTTAGCGGGATTAACACAGATACGCAGTATTTT
>-|-|TRBJ1-1|TRBV18|15
CASSAFQGENTEAFF
TGTGCCAGCTCGGCTTTTCAGGGTGAGAACACTGAAGCTTTCTTT
>-|few|TRBJ2-3|TRBV20-1|13
CSALGGPTDTQYF
TGCAGTGCCCTTGGGGGCCCCACAGATACGCAGTATTTT
>TRBD2|few|TRBJ2-2|TRBV24-1|17
CATSDPTSGRATGELFF
TGTGCCACCAGTGATCCGACTAGCGGGAGAGCCACCGGGGAGCTGTTTTTT
>-|-|TRBJ1-5|TRBV7-6|15
CASSLEPAGGQPQHF
TGTGCCAGCAGCTTAGAACCAGCCGGCGGACAGCCCCAGCATTTT
>-|-|TRBJ2-7|TRBV29-1|12
CSVVSSPYEQYF
TGCAGCGTTGTCAGTTCCCCCTACGAGCAGTACTTC
>-|-|TRBJ1-3|TRBV9|15
CASNPGGSSGNTIYF
TGTGCCAGCAATCCGGGGGGGTCATCTGGAAACACCATATATTTT
>-|many|TRBJ2-3|TRBV7-8|17
CASSHEAAGASPDTQYF
TGTGCCAGCAGCCATGAGGCAGCAGGGGCTTCCCCAGATACGCAGTATTTT
>TRBD1|few|TRBJ1-6|TRBV4-2|15
CASSQDLDRRSPLHF
TGTGCCAGCAGCCAAGATCTGGACAGGAGGTCACCCCTCCACTTT
>-|-|TRBJ2-3|TRBV24-1|13
CATSDLVTDTQYF
TGTGCCACCAGTGATTTAGTCACAGATACGCAGTATTTT